The rows below give T cell receptor beta chains drawn from one sample of a study of T-cell memory formation after mild COVID-19. TCRdb reprocessed the 5' RACE reads via MiXCR and lists one record per CDR3 protein. This sample has 450,000 to 650,000 distinct CDR3 sequences, with more than 15% found just once. The sequencing sample was made of PBMCs or a T cell subset sorted from them (not recorded which). Receptor source: an adult woman who had mild COVID-19 (a few samples of this study predate the infection). Cell type and time point are not known. Both conserved end residues are part of each CDR3. The D gene is left open where the match is weak. Clone size is not always given. Where it is, it says once, few, many or a class for expanded clones.

CDR3	DNA	size	J	V	D
CASSLGQASGSYEQYF	TGTGCCAGCTCGCTTGGGCAGGCTAGCGGGAGTTACGAGCAGTACTTC	-	TRBJ2-7	TRBV18	TRBD2
CASSAWTSYNEQFF	TGTGCCAGCAGCGCCTGGACCTCCTACAATGAGCAGTTCTTC	-	TRBJ2-1	TRBV7-9	-
CSVRRRERSTDTQYF	TGCAGCGTTCGAAGGCGGGAGAGGAGCACAGATACGCAGTATTTT	-	TRBJ2-3	TRBV29-1	TRBD2
CASTRHTFTNTGELFF	TGTGCCAGCACCCGTCATACTTTTACGAACACCGGGGAGCTGTTTTTT	-	TRBJ2-2	TRBV12-3/TRBV12-4	-
CASGGGASTDTQYF	TGCGCCAGCGGAGGCGGGGCCAGCACAGATACGCAGTATTTT	-	TRBJ2-3	TRBV4-3	-
CATSAGTGGNQPQHF	TGTGCCACCAGTGCCGGGACAGGGGGTAATCAGCCCCAGCATTTT	-	TRBJ1-5	TRBV24-1	TRBD1
CASSSSRTSDEQYF	TGTGCCAGCAGCTCCTCTCGGACTAGCGACGAGCAGTACTTC	few	TRBJ2-7	TRBV11-2	TRBD2
CASSVGATNSYEQYF	TGTGCCAGCAGCGTAGGAGCGACGAACTCCTACGAGCAGTACTTC	few	TRBJ2-7	TRBV7-6	-
CASTPHPGQGSGANVLTF	TGTGCCAGCACCCCCCACCCGGGACAGGGGTCCGGGGCCAACGTCCTGACTTTC	-	TRBJ2-6	TRBV5-5	TRBD1
CSALSGGETQYF	TGCAGTGCCCTCTCCGGGGGAGAGACCCAGTACTTC	-	TRBJ2-5	TRBV20-1	-
CASSYLTGSTDTQYF	TGTGCCAGCAGTTACCTCACAGGGAGCACAGATACGCAGTATTTT	few	TRBJ2-3	TRBV6-2/TRBV6-3	-
CASSRGERETQYF	TGTGCTAGCAGCAGGGGAGAGAGGGAGACCCAGTACTTC	few	TRBJ2-5	TRBV7-7	-
CATSPTGYNEQFF	TGTGCCACCAGCCCCACAGGGTACAATGAGCAGTTCTTC	-	TRBJ2-1	TRBV24-1	-
CASSHGSSYEQYF	TGCGCCAGCAGTCATGGGAGCTCCTACGAGCAGTACTTC	-	TRBJ2-7	TRBV23-1	-
CASSAGGVGETQYF	TGTGCCAGCAGTGCAGGGGGCGTTGGAGAGACCCAGTACTTC	few	TRBJ2-5	TRBV12-3/TRBV12-4	TRBD1
CASSYRVGVANYGYTF	TGTGCCAGCAGTTACCGGGTGGGAGTCGCTAACTATGGCTACACCTTC	-	TRBJ1-2	TRBV6-5	-
CASSQAGQLARYTF	TGCGCCAGCAGCCAGGCTGGACAGTTAGCTCGCTACACCTTC	-	TRBJ1-2	TRBV4-1	-
CASSYPGTNYGYTF	TGTGCCAGCAGTTACCCCGGGACTAACTATGGCTACACCTTC	few	TRBJ1-2	TRBV6-2/TRBV6-3	-
CAWSPGTAVEAFF	TGTGCCTGGAGCCCTGGGACAGCTGTTGAAGCTTTCTTT	-	TRBJ1-1	TRBV30	TRBD1
CASSPQVENTEAFF	TGTGCCAGCTCACCGCAGGTCGAGAACACTGAAGCTTTCTTT	few	TRBJ1-1	TRBV18	-
CASSLTEDYGYTF	TGCGCCAGCAGCTTGACAGAGGACTATGGCTACACCTTC	few	TRBJ1-2	TRBV5-1	-
CASRGGRHQETQYF	TGTGCCAGCAGGGGTGGGAGGCACCAAGAGACCCAGTACTTC	few	TRBJ2-5	TRBV6-5	-